These 26 T cell receptor beta chains originate from one sample sequenced in a study of blood T cell repertoires in COVID-19 (dated by TCRdb to between 2020 and 2021). Library preparation was by the immunoSEQ multiplex PCR assay. Imported from immuneACCESS, the table was reduced by TCRdb to in-frame sequences with V and J called. These copies leave out some clones; in studies compared against another copy, an unresolved V gene accounts for under half, and the cause of the remainder is not known. The sample table records about 240,000 clones; roughly 79% of these occur just once. 7.5% to 8% of the sample rests with the top ten. Input material: peripheral blood. These receptors came from a woman aged 80 or over with COVID-19, enrolled during active disease.

The chain is built from TRBV20-1 and TRBJ1-2, with D uncertain. V was trimmed by 4 bases and J by 4 bases, leaving 7 bases between them. CDR3 length equals 11 residues. CDR1 is DFQATT and CDR2 is SNEGSKA in the germline V gene (reference sequence). The CDR3 DNA sequence: TGCAGTGCTATTACGAGCTATGGCTACACCTTC. This gives the protein CSAITSYGYTF.

The CDR3 reads CASSLERGPPREQYF. DNA for the CDR3: TGTGCCAGCAGCTTGGAAAGGGGCCCCCCTCGGGAGCAGTACTTC. The chain carries TRBV5-6 and TRBJ2-7; D is perhaps TRBD1 (5 bases). The V gene's germline CDR1 is SGHDT and CDR2 YYEEEE. The CDR3 is 15 amino acids. Trimming took 0 bases from V and 7 from J, leaving 17 bases between them. The full variable domain, its missing parts supplied by reference TRBV5-6 and TRBJ2-7, is DAGVTQSPTHLIKTRGQQVTLRCSPKSGHDTVSWYQQALGQGPQFIFQYYEEEERQRGNFPDRFSGHQFPNYSSELNVNALLLGDSALYLCASSLERGPPREQYFGPGTRLTVT.

In this sample, this clone turned up a few times. CDR3 bases: TGTGCCAGCAGCTACCCCGGGACAGGGATGACTGAAGCTTTCTTT. Translating gives CASSYPGTGMTEAFF. V gene TRBV5-4 combines with J gene TRBJ1-1; 9 bases fit TRBD1. J was trimmed by 5 bases and V by 3 bases; bases with no gene match: 8. CDR3 length equals 15 residues. CDR1 SGHNT and CDR2 YYREEE come from the germline V gene (reference sequence).

The chain links TRBV19 to TRBJ2-1; D unresolved. Looked up from germline, CDR1 is LNHDA and CDR2 is SQIVND (reference sequence). The CDR3 covers 14 residues. Trimming stripped 2 bases from V and 6 bases from J, with 11 bases between. The CDR3 protein is CASSIIGSTNEQFF. The CDR3 DNA reads TGTGCCAGTAGTATAATCGGTAGCACCAATGAGCAGTTCTTC.

CDR3 sequence: CAWSTGTTSNQPQHF. CDR3 nucleotide sequence: TGTGCCTGGAGTACCGGGACAACAAGCAATCAGCCCCAGCATTTT. The genes are TRBV30 and TRBJ1-5; a possible D gene is TRBD1 (6 bases). V was cut by 2 bases and J by 1 base, with 12 bases left in between. The CDR3 length is 15 residues. Germline values: CDR1 GTSNPN, CDR2 SVGIG (reference sequence).

V gene TRBV5-1 combines with J gene TRBJ2-1; TRBD1 is a possible D gene (5 bases). Per germline, CDR1 SGHRS and CDR2 YFSETQ. V was cut by 4 bases and J by 0 bases, with 11 bases left in between. This CDR3 has 15 residues. CDR3 sequence: CASSADSGSYNEQFF. As DNA, the CDR3 is TGCGCCAGCAGCGCCGACAGTGGCTCCTACAATGAGCAGTTCTTC.

The chain couples TRBV10-3 to TRBJ2-7; a possible D gene is TRBD2 (6 bases). The CDR3 is 14 amino acids. Germline CDR1 and CDR2: ENHRY and SYGVKD. V was clipped by 4 bases and J by 1 base, with 11 bases between them. The CDR3 DNA follows: TGTGCCATCAGTGCCGGGACTTTATCCTACGAGCAGTACTTC. The encoded protein is CAISAGTLSYEQYF.

This chain uses TRBV19 with TRBJ2-1; 12 bases agree with TRBD2. From germline, CDR1 is LNHDA and CDR2 SQIVND (reference sequence). Trimming removed 6 bases from V and 0 bases from J; junction bases left unmatched: 0. There are 15 residues in the CDR3. The CDR3 protein is CASRLAGGSYNEQFF. Written as DNA, the CDR3 is TGTGCCAGTAGACTAGCGGGGGGCTCCTACAATGAGCAGTTCTTC.

V usage is TRBV5-1 and J usage is TRBJ1-4; tentative D call: TRBD1 (6 bases). CDR1 and CDR2 (germline): SGHRS, YFSETQ. The V gene lost 4 bases and the J gene lost 8 bases, with 15 bases spanning the gap. The CDR3 has 14 amino acids. CDR3 protein: CASSPGVVSEKLFF. As DNA, the CDR3 is TGCGCCAGCAGCCCAGGGGTGGTGAGCGAAAAACTGTTTTTT.

This rearrangement joins TRBV5-1 to TRBJ1-5; a possible D gene is TRBD1 (5 bases). V dropped 0 bases and J dropped 5 bases, with 9 bases sitting between them. Germline lookup yields CDR1 SGHRS and CDR2 YFSETQ. CDR3 length equals 14 residues. Here the CDR3 reads CASSLEAGYQPQHF. For the CDR3, the DNA is TGCGCCAGCAGCTTGGAAGCAGGGTATCAGCCCCAGCATTTT. The full variable domain, completed using reference TRBV5-1 and TRBJ1-5, is KAGVTQTPRYLIKTRGQQVTLSCSPISGHRSVSWYQQTPGQGLQFLFEYFSETQRNKGNFPGRFSGRQFSNSRSEMNVSTLELGDSALYLCASSLEAGYQPQHFGDGTRLSIL.

DNA of the CDR3: TGTGCCAGCTCGGCAGGGTTGGGTGAAAAACTGTTTTTT. Its protein is CASSAGLGEKLFF. The chain couples TRBV18 to TRBJ1-4; weak D call: TRBD1 (5 bases). The CDR3 consists of 13 residues. V lost 6 bases and J lost 7, with 12 bases in between. CDR1 KGHSH and CDR2 LQKENI come from the germline V gene.

This clone was detected once. This rearrangement joins TRBV18 to TRBJ2-5, with no clear D. The CDR3 loop spans 13 amino acids. V lost 8 bases and J 2 bases, leaving 12 bases between the germline ends. Germline V lookup: CDR1 KGHSH, CDR2 LQKENI. The CDR3 sequence is CASPVVLQETQYF. The CDR3 DNA is TGTGCCAGCCCGGTCGTTTTGCAAGAGACCCAGTACTTC.

The J gene is TRBJ2-2, the V gene TRBV14; TRBD2 agrees at 8 bases. This CDR3 is built from 17 residues. From germline, CDR1 is SGHDN and CDR2 FVKESK. V trimming: 4 bases; J trimming: 0 bases; junction bases outside the gene matches: 7. The CDR3 region is CASSLSTSGPNTGELFF. CDR3 sequence (DNA): TGTGCCAGCAGCCTCTCAACTAGCGGACCGAACACCGGGGAGCTGTTTTTT. Looking up the rest from reference TRBV14 and TRBJ2-2 gives the full variable domain: EAGVTQFPSHSVIEKGQTVTLRCDPISGHDNLYWYRRVMGKEIKFLLHFVKESKQDESGMPNNRFLAERTGGTYSTLKVQPAELEDSGVYFCASSLSTSGPNTGELFFGEGSRLTVL.

This clone showed up just a few times. The genes are TRBV30 and TRBJ2-1, with D tentatively TRBD1 (6 bases). Germline V CDR1 and CDR2: GTSNPN, SVGIG (reference sequence). The V end was cut by 0 bases, the J end by 9 bases, with 15 bases between. The CDR3 sequence is 14 residues long. CDR3 DNA sequence: TGTGCCTGGAGTGTACCCCCTAGCAGGGGTGAGCAGTTCTTC. Residues: CAWSVPPSRGEQFF.

The rearrangement uses TRBV7-2 and TRBJ2-3, with 7 positions matching TRBD2. This CDR3 is 13 amino acids long. Germline CDR1 and CDR2: SGHTA and FQGNSA. The J segment lost 5 bases and the V segment lost 5 bases, leaving 4 bases of the junction unmatched. CDR3 coding DNA: TGTGCCAGCAGCCCTCGGGGGGTAGATACGCAGTATTTT. It translates to CASSPRGVDTQYF. The full variable domain, rest sourced from reference TRBV7-2 and TRBJ2-3, is GAGVSQSPSNKVTEKGKDVELRCDPISGHTALYWYRQSLGQGLEFLIYFQGNSAPDKSGLPSDRFSAERTGGSVSTLTIQRTQQEDSAVYLCASSPRGVDTQYFGPGTRLTVL.

The chain has TRBV2 and TRBJ2-3, with D tentatively TRBD1 (6 bases). Trimming stripped 10 bases from V and 12 bases from J, with 23 bases between. CDR1 is SNHLY and CDR2 is FYNNEI in the germline V gene. The CDR3 totals 13 residues. CDR3 in amino acids: CATAGGTGSSQYF. CDR3 DNA: TGTGCCACAGCAGGAGGAACAGGGAGTTCCCAGTATTTT.

In its sample, this clone was seen once. V gene TRBV4-3 combines with J gene TRBJ2-2; 10 bases are shared with TRBD1. Per germline, CDR1 LGHNA and CDR2 YSLEER. V shed 4 bases and J 5 bases; nucleotides not matched to a gene: 4. This CDR3 has 15 amino acids. The CDR3 nucleotides are TGCGCCAGCAGCCCAGAGGGACAGGGGACCGGGGAGCTGTTTTTT. This codes for CASSPEGQGTGELFF.

The V gene is TRBV30, the J gene TRBJ2-1; 13 positions match TRBD2. CDR1 is GTSNPN, CDR2 SVGIG, per germline (reference sequence). V was clipped by 3 bases and J by 7 bases; unmatched bases: 0. The CDR3 runs 13 residues. CDR3 sequence (DNA): TGTGCCTGGAGACTAGCGGGGGGGAATGAGCAGTTCTTC. It yields the protein CAWRLAGGNEQFF.

The gene calls are TRBV5-1 and TRBJ1-4; D unclear. Germline lookup yields CDR1 SGHRS and CDR2 YFSETQ. Trimming took 1 base from V and 3 from J, leaving 10 bases between them. This CDR3 contains 15 residues. The CDR3 DNA follows: TGCGCCAGCAGCTTGCCCTCCGGAGCTAATGAAAAACTGTTTTTT. This gives the protein CASSLPSGANEKLFF. Variable domain in full (rest from reference TRBV5-1 and TRBJ1-4): KAGVTQTPRYLIKTRGQQVTLSCSPISGHRSVSWYQQTPGQGLQFLFEYFSETQRNKGNFPGRFSGRQFSNSRSEMNVSTLELGDSALYLCASSLPSGANEKLFFGSGTQLSVL.

V and J are TRBV5-4 and TRBJ1-1; weak D call: TRBD1 (5 bases). CDR3 length: 14 residues. V was cut by 4 bases and J by 10 bases, with 20 bases left in between. The germline gives CDR1 SGHNT, CDR2 YYREEE (reference sequence). CDR3 bases: TGTGCCAGCAGCGTCCCTGGGGCCCGGGTAGGAGCTTTCTTT. Translated, it gives CASSVPGARVGAFF.

V gene TRBV3-1 (or the pseudogene TRBV3-2) combines with J gene TRBJ1-2; D is uncertain. The germline V gene encodes CDR1 LGHDT and CDR2 YNNKEL (reference sequence). V lost 1 base, J lost 4 bases, and 13 bases lay in between. The CDR3 extends over 15 amino acids. The CDR3 bases are TGTGCCAGCAGCCAAGGATCCAGGAAGCTCTATGGCTACACCTTC. Protein: CASSQGSRKLYGYTF.

The CDR3 loop reads CASSLEVGAGQAFF. The CDR3 DNA is TGTGCCAGCAGCTTGGAGGTGGGGGCAGGCCAAGCTTTCTTT. The rearrangement uses TRBV5-4 and TRBJ1-1; D is perhaps TRBD1 (6 bases). The CDR3 is 14 residues long. Trimming took off 0 bases at V and 9 bases at J, with 15 bases between the two ends. CDR1 and CDR2 (germline): SGHNT, YYREEE (reference sequence).

CDR3 bases: TGTGCCAGCAGCTTAGCGGGACAAATGGGATATGGCTACACCTTC. Amino acid sequence: CASSLAGQMGYGYTF. The chain has TRBV11-2 and TRBJ1-2; a possible D gene is TRBD1 (6 bases). CDR1 is SGHAT, CDR2 FQNNGV, per germline. Trimming removed 1 base from V and 5 bases from J, with 14 bases in between. This CDR3 is 15 amino acids long.

This clone was found a few times. The V and J genes are TRBV3-1 (or the pseudogene TRBV3-2) and TRBJ1-5, with 9 bases aligning to TRBD1. This CDR3 contains 18 residues. The junction had 19 bases not matched to a gene; V was cut back by 4 bases and J by 9 bases. Germline values: CDR1 LGHDT, CDR2 YNNKEL (reference sequence). DNA of the CDR3: TGTGCCAGCAGCCTCACTAACAGGGGGCGTCGAACCACGGGGCCCCAGCATTTT. Its translation is CASSLTNRGRRTTGPQHF.

In this sample, this clone turned up a few times. V usage is TRBV7-2 and J usage is TRBJ1-2; weak D call: TRBD1 (6 bases). Germline values: CDR1 SGHTA, CDR2 FQGNSA. This CDR3 region has 17 residues. V dropped 3 bases and J dropped 4 bases, with 21 bases sitting between them. The chain's CDR3 is CASSLEPGTLRGYGYTF. CDR3 nucleotides: TGTGCCAGCAGCTTGGAACCCGGGACACTCCGTGGCTATGGCTACACCTTC. The full variable domain, completed using reference TRBV7-2 and TRBJ1-2, is GAGVSQSPSNKVTEKGKDVELRCDPISGHTALYWYRQSLGQGLEFLIYFQGNSAPDKSGLPSDRFSAERTGGSVSTLTIQRTQQEDSAVYLCASSLEPGTLRGYGYTFGSGTRLTVV.

This chain joins TRBV19 and TRBJ1-1, with D possibly being TRBD1 (6 bases). CDR1 and CDR2 (germline): LNHDA, SQIVND (reference sequence). Trimming left V 10 bases short and J 2 bases short, with 17 bases between. The CDR3 extends over 14 amino acids. CDR3 nucleotide sequence: TGTGCCACCGAGTCGACAGGAAGAAACACTGAAGCTTTCTTT. Translating it yields CATESTGRNTEAFF.